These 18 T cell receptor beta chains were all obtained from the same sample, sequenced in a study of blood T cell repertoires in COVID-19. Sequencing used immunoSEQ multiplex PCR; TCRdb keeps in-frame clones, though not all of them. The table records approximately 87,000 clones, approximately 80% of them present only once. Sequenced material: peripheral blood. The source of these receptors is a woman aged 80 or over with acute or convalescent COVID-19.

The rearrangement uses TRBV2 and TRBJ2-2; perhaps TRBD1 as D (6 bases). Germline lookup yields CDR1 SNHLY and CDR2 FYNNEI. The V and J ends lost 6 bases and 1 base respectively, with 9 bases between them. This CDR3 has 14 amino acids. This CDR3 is CASRQGLNTGELFF. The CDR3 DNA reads TGTGCCAGCAGACAGGGCTTGAACACCGGGGAGCTGTTTTTT.

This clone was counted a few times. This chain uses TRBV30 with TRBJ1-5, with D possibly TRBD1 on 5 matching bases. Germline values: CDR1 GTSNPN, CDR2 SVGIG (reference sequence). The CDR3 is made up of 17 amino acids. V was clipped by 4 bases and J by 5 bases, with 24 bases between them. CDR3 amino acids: CAWNINIGPRDYQPQHF. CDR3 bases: TGTGCCTGGAACATAAATATTGGGCCCAGGGACTATCAGCCCCAGCATTTT.

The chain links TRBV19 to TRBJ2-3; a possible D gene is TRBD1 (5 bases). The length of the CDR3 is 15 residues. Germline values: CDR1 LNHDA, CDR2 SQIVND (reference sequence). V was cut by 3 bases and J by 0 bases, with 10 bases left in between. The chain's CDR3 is CASSIRQSSTDTQYF. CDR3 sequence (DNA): TGTGCCAGTAGTATCAGACAGTCTAGCACAGATACGCAGTATTTT.

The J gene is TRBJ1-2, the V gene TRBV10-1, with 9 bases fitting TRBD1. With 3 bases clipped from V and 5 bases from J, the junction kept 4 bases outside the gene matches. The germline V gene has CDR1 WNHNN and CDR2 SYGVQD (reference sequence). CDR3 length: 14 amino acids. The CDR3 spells CASSDGTGRYGYTF. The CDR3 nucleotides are TGCGCCAGCAGTGACGGGACAGGGCGATATGGCTACACCTTC.

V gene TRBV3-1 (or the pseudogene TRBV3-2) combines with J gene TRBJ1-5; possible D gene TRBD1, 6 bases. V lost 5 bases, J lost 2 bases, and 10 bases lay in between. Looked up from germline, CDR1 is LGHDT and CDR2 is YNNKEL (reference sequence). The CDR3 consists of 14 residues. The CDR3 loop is CASSSGVGNQPQHF. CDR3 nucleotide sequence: TGTGCCAGCAGCTCAGGGGTCGGCAATCAGCCCCAGCATTTT.

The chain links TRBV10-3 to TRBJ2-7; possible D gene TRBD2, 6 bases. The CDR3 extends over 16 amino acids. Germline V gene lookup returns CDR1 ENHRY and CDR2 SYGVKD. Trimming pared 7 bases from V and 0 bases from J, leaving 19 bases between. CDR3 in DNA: TGTGCCATCACCAACAGTGGACTAATACTCTCCTACGAGCAGTACTTC. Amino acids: CAITNSGLILSYEQYF.

The CDR3 here is CASSLRGTGGANTGELFF. DNA for the CDR3: TGTGCCAGCAGCTTAAGGGGGACAGGGGGCGCGAACACCGGGGAGCTGTTTTTT. The chain combines TRBV7-6 with TRBJ2-2; TRBD1 aligns across 12 bases. Germline CDR1 SGHVS, CDR2 FNYEAQ. This CDR3 is built from 18 residues. J gave up 0 bases and V 2 bases, and 4 bases lay outside the gene matches.

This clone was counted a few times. The CDR3 DNA reads as TGTGCCAGCAGCCAAGAAGTTAGGCCGGGGGAGGGCTATGGCTACACCTTC. It codes for CASSQEVRPGEGYGYTF. The chain joins TRBV3-1 (or the pseudogene TRBV3-2) to TRBJ1-2; D is perhaps TRBD1 (5 bases). Germline-derived CDR1 and CDR2 are LGHDT and YNNKEL (reference sequence). Between the trimmed V and J ends, which lost 0 bases and 4 bases, there was a span of 18 bases. The CDR3 length is 17 residues.

CDR3 sequence (DNA): TGTGCCAGCAATTTCCAGGGTAATGGCTACACCTTC. It specifies CASNFQGNGYTF. This chain connects TRBV2 to TRBJ1-2, with D maybe TRBD1 (5 bases). Germline CDR1 reads SNHLY; CDR2 reads FYNNEI. The CDR3 length is 12 residues. The V end lost 7 bases, the J end lost 6 bases, and 12 bases lay between the germline ends.

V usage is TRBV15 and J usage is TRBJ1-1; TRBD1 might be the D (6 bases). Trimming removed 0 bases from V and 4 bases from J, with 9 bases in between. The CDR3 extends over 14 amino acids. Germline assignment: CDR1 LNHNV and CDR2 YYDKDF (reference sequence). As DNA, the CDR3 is TGTGCCACCAGCAGAGATCCAGGGGTCACTGAAGCTTTCTTT. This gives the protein CATSRDPGVTEAFF.

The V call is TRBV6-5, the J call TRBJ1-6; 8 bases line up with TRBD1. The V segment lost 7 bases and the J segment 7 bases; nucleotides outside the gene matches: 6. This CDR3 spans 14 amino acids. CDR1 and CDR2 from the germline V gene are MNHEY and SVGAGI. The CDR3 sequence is CASNSRGRNSPLHF. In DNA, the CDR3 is TGTGCCAGCAACTCCAGGGGGCGGAATTCACCCCTCCACTTT.

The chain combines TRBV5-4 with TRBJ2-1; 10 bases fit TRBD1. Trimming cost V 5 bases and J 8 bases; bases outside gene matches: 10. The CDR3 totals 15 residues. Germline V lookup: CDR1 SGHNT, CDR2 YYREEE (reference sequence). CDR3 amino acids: CASRRAGTGADEQFF. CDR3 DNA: TGTGCCAGCAGACGAGCCGGGACAGGGGCGGATGAGCAGTTCTTC. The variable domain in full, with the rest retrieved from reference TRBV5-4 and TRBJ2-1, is ETGVTQSPTHLIKTRGQQVTLRCSSQSGHNTVSWYQQALGQGPQFIFQYYREEENGRGNFPPRFSGLQFPNYSSELNVNALELDDSALYLCASRRAGTGADEQFFGPGTRLTVL.

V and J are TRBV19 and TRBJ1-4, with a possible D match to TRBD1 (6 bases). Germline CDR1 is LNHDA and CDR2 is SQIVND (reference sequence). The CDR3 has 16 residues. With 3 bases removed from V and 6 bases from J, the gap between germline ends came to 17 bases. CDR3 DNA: TGTGCCAGTAGTATGGGTAAGGGACAAGGCCATGAAAAACTGTTTTTT. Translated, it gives CASSMGKGQGHEKLFF.

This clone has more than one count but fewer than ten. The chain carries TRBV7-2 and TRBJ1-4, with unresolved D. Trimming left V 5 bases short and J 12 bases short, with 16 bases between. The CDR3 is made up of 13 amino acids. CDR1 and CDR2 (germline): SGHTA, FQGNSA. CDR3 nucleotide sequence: TGTGCCAGCAGCCCCGGGCTTTATAGCGAACTGTTTTTT. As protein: CASSPGLYSELFF.

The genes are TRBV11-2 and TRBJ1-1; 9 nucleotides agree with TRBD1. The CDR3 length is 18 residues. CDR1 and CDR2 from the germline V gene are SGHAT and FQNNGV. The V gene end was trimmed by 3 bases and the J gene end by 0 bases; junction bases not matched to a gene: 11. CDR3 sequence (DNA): TGTGCCAGCAGCTTCTCTCCGGGACAGGGATCGATGAACACTGAAGCTTTCTTT. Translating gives CASSFSPGQGSMNTEAFF.

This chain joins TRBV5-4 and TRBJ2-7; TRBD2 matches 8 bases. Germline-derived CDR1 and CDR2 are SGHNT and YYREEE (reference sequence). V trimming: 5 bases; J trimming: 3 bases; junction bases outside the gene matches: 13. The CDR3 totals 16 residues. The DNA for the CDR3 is TGTGCCAGCAGTTACGAACTACTAGCGGACGTCTACGAGCAGTACTTC. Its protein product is CASSYELLADVYEQYF.

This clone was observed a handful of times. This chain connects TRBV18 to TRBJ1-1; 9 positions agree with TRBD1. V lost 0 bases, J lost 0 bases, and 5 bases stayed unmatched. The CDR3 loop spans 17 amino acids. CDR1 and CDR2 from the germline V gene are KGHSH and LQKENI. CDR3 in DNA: TGTGCCAGCTCACCACCGGGACAGGGTCCCCTGAACACTGAAGCTTTCTTT. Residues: CASSPPGQGPLNTEAFF.

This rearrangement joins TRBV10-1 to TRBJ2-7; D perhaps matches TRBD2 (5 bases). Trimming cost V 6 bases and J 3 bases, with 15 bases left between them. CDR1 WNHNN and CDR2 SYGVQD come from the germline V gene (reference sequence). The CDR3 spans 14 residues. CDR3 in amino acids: CASSPGSRDYEQYF. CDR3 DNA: TGCGCCAGCAGCCCGGGGAGCCGCGACTACGAGCAGTACTTC.